The 5 T cell receptor beta chains presented below share a single source sample, sequenced in a study of blood T cell repertoires in COVID-19. TCRdb's table, derived via immunoSEQ multiplex PCR, lists solely in-frame clones and lacks some. The repertoire holds about 670,000 clones, with about nine tenths as singletons. Sequences were obtained from peripheral blood. The receptors derive from a woman in her late teens or twenties with acute or convalescent COVID-19.

The rearrangement links TRBV11-2 to TRBJ2-7; tentatively, D is TRBD2 (6 bases). V dropped 4 bases and J dropped 9 bases, with 28 bases sitting between them. This CDR3 contains 17 residues. Looked up from germline, CDR1 is SGHAT and CDR2 is FQNNGV. In nucleotides, the CDR3 is TGTGCCAGCAGCTCCCGCAAGACTAGAGTCTACCCTTCAGCGCAGTACTTC. Protein product: CASSSRKTRVYPSAQYF.

CDR3 DNA: TGCAGCGTTGCATTGGATCAGGGTACCGGGGAGCTGTTTTTT. Translated: CSVALDQGTGELFF. The chain links TRBV29-1 to TRBJ2-2, with D perhaps TRBD1 (5 bases). Germline CDR1 is SQVTM and CDR2 is ANQGSEA. Trimming removed 4 bases at V and 5 bases at J, with 14 bases between. The CDR3 consists of 14 residues.

The rearrangement uses TRBV12-3 or TRBV12-4 and TRBJ1-1, with a possible D match to TRBD1 (5 bases). Trimming took 6 bases from V and 5 from J, leaving 10 bases between them. There are 12 residues in the CDR3. For the CDR3, the DNA is TGTGCCAGCAGGGGAGGGGTAACTGAAGCTTTCTTT. This translates into CASRGGVTEAFF.

The V call is TRBV9, the J call TRBJ1-1, with 8 nucleotides matching TRBD1. Trimming at V came to 3 bases and at J to 7 bases, leaving 11 bases not matched to a gene. Per germline, CDR1 SGDLS and CDR2 YYNGEE. CDR3 size: 15 residues. The CDR3 spells CASSGRNGQGVEAFF. CDR3 sequence (DNA): TGTGCCAGCAGCGGTCGTAACGGACAGGGAGTTGAAGCTTTCTTT. The whole variable domain, remainder taken from reference TRBV9 and TRBJ1-1, is DSGVTQTPKHLITATGQRVTLRCSPRSGDLSVYWYQQSLDQGLQFLIQYYNGEERAKGNILERFSAQQFPDLHSELNLSSLELGDSALYFCASSGRNGQGVEAFFGQGTRLTVV.

The V gene is TRBV4-1, the J gene TRBJ1-5, with 9 positions matching TRBD1. V trimming: 3 bases; J trimming: 7 bases; junction bases outside the gene matches: 4. Germline CDR1 is MGHRA and CDR2 is YSYEKL. The CDR3 consists of 14 residues. DNA for the CDR3: TGCGCCAGCAGCCATACCACAGGGGGCCAGCCCCAGCATTTT. Encoded protein: CASSHTTGGQPQHF.